One and the same sample provided the 8 T cell receptor beta chains below, sequenced in a study of cytomegalovirus exposure and HLA in healthy donors. Profiling relied on immunoSEQ multiplex PCR, and the TCRdb table lists in-frame clones only, not all of them. The sample gives 75,000 to 100,000 clones, around 96% of which show up once; about 0.8% is in the top ten. Source material: PBMCs. Receptors originate from a man between 18 and 29 years old in good health and CMV-seronegative.

The gene calls are TRBV7-9 and TRBJ1-1, with D unclear. The length of the CDR3 is 11 residues. The V end was cut by 3 bases, the J end by 4 bases, with 3 bases between. The germline CDR1 and CDR2 sequences are SEHNR and FQNEAQ (reference sequence). The CDR3 DNA is TGTGCCAGCAGCTTGAGCACTGAAGCTTTCTTT. As protein: CASSLSTEAFF.

The V gene is TRBV18, the J gene TRBJ1-5, with D unclear. The CDR3 is 17 amino acids. CDR1 and CDR2 (germline): KGHSH, LQKENI. V lost 3 bases and J lost 2, with 17 bases in between. CDR3 region: CASSPSGFGLGNQPQHF. The CDR3 DNA reads TGTGCCAGCTCACCCTCGGGGTTTGGGTTAGGCAATCAGCCCCAGCATTTT.

In DNA, the CDR3 is TGCGCCAGCAGCCAATCGACGGGGGTTGGCTACACCTTC. Translating it yields CASSQSTGVGYTF. V usage is TRBV4-3 and J usage is TRBJ1-2, with D perhaps TRBD1 (5 bases). The germline V and J ends were trimmed by 2 bases and 7 bases, with 11 bases remaining between them. CDR3 size: 13 residues. Germline assignment: CDR1 LGHNA and CDR2 YSLEER.

The gene calls are TRBV4-1 and TRBJ2-5; a weak D match, TRBD1 (5 bases). CDR1 and CDR2 (germline): MGHRA, YSYEKL. The V end was cut by 0 bases, the J end by 5 bases, with 13 bases between. The length of the CDR3 is 15 residues. The DNA for the CDR3 is TGCGCCAGCAGCCAAGACCCCTCCTCAGGGGAGACCCAGTACTTC. This sequence encodes CASSQDPSSGETQYF.

The rearrangement uses TRBV27 and TRBJ1-5, with a possible D match to TRBD1 (6 bases). CDR1 and CDR2 from the germline V gene are MNHEY and SMNVEV (reference sequence). Trimming pared 3 bases from V and 6 bases from J, leaving 6 bases between. This CDR3 contains 12 residues. The CDR3, as DNA: TGTGCCAGCAGTTTGACAGGTCAGCCCCAGCATTTT. Its protein is CASSLTGQPQHF.

The chain couples TRBV28 to TRBJ1-2; 9 nucleotides agree with TRBD1. V gave up 5 bases and J gave up 4 bases; unmatched junction bases: 8. The CDR3 runs to 15 residues. Germline V lookup: CDR1 MDHEN, CDR2 SYDVKM. The CDR3 loop is CASSPRDRAVYGYTF. The CDR3 DNA follows: TGTGCCAGCAGTCCCCGGGACAGGGCTGTCTATGGCTACACCTTC.

The rearrangement links TRBV15 to TRBJ2-3, with D tentatively TRBD2 (6 bases). The CDR3 totals 15 residues. From germline, CDR1 is LNHNV and CDR2 YYDKDF (reference sequence). V was pared by 2 bases and J by 4 bases, with 13 bases between. CDR3 coding DNA: TGTGCCACCAGCAGAACCAGCGGGTATGCAGATACGCAGTATTTT. Its protein product is CATSRTSGYADTQYF.

J is TRBJ2-7 and V is TRBV29-1; 12 nucleotides align to TRBD2. Germline V gene data show CDR1 as SQVTM and CDR2 as ANQGSEA. The CDR3 length is 14 residues. V lost 2 bases and J lost 2; bases outside the gene matches: 1. CDR3 bases: TGCAGCGTTGAAAGACTAGCGGGAGCCTACGAGCAGTACTTC. Its translation: CSVERLAGAYEQYF.